The next 3 T cell receptor beta chains were all read from a single sample in a study of cytomegalovirus exposure and HLA in healthy donors. 13 Jbeta primers and 60 Vbeta primers were used for the PCR. TCRdb's table, derived via immunoSEQ multiplex PCR, lists solely in-frame clones and lacks some. The sample includes 95,000 to 110,000 clones, about four fifths of them seen just once. The material sequenced was PBMCs. The receptors stem from a young man in good health and CMV-seropositive.

This clone was seen a few times. The J gene is TRBJ2-2, the V gene TRBV2; no clear D gene. CDR1 is SNHLY and CDR2 is FYNNEI in the germline V gene. The V gene lost 6 bases and the J gene lost 4 bases, with 15 bases spanning the gap. This CDR3 region has 15 residues. CDR3 DNA: TGTGCCAGCAGCCCAACCGCGACTGGCACCGGGGAGCTGTTTTTT. Translation: CASSPTATGTGELFF.

The rearrangement links TRBV10-3 to TRBJ2-7, with D possibly TRBD1 on 6 matching bases. V was shortened by 5 bases and J by 4 bases, with 9 bases between the two germline ends. CDR1 and CDR2 (germline): ENHRY, SYGVKD. The CDR3 covers 12 residues. The CDR3 nucleotides read TGTGCCATCAGTCCTCAGGGGTACGAGCAGTACTTC. Protein product: CAISPQGYEQYF.

The table lists this clone with a count of one. This chain uses TRBV7-7 with TRBJ2-7; TRBD1 agrees at 7 bases. The J segment lost 4 bases and the V segment lost 2 bases, leaving 14 bases of the junction unmatched. The CDR3 covers 17 residues. The germline gives CDR1 SSHAT, CDR2 FNYEAQ (reference sequence). The CDR3 is CASSLLPRQGKRYEQYF. The CDR3 DNA follows: TGTGCCAGCAGCTTATTACCTAGACAGGGAAAAAGGTACGAGCAGTACTTC.